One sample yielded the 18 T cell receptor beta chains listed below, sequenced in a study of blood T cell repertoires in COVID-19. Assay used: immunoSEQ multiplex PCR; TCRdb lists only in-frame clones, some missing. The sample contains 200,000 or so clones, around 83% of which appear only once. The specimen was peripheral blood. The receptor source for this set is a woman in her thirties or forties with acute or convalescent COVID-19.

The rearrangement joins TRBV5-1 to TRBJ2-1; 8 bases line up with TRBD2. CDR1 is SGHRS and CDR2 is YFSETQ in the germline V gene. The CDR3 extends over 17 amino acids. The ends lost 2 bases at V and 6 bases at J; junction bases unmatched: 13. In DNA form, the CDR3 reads TGCGCCAGCAGCTTTGCCCAGAGGCGGGGGGATTTCAATGAGCAGTTCTTC. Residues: CASSFAQRRGDFNEQFF.

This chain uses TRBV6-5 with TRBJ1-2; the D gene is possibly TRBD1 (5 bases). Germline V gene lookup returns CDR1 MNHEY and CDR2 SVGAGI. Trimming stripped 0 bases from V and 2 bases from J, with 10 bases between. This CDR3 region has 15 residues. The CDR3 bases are TGTGCCAGCAGTTACTCGACGGGGGGAAACTATGGCTACACCTTC. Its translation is CASSYSTGGNYGYTF.

Here the CDR3 reads CASREGLAGGTDTQYF. The DNA of the CDR3 is TGTGCCAGCCGAGAGGGACTAGCGGGGGGAACAGATACGCAGTATTTT. This chain links TRBV27 with TRBJ2-3, with 15 bases fitting TRBD2. The CDR3 covers 16 residues. Germline loops: CDR1 MNHEY, CDR2 SMNVEV (reference sequence). V lost 8 bases and J lost 3; bases outside the gene matches: 6.

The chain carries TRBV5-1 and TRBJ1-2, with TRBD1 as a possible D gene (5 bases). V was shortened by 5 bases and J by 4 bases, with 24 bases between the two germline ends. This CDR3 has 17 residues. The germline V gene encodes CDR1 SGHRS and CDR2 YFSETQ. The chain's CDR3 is CASRTGPPSPGVYGYTF. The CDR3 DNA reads TGCGCCAGCAGGACTGGGCCCCCCTCGCCGGGGGTCTATGGCTACACCTTC. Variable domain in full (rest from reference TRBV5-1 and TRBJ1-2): KAGVTQTPRYLIKTRGQQVTLSCSPISGHRSVSWYQQTPGQGLQFLFEYFSETQRNKGNFPGRFSGRQFSNSRSEMNVSTLELGDSALYLCASRTGPPSPGVYGYTFGSGTRLTVV.

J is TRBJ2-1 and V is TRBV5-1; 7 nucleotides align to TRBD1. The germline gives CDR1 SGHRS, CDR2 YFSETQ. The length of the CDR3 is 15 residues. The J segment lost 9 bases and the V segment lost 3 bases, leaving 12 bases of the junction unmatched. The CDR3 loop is CASSWTGTADSEQFF. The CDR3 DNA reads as TGCGCCAGCAGCTGGACCGGGACAGCGGACAGTGAGCAGTTCTTC.

In DNA form, the CDR3 reads TGTGCCAGCAGTGAAGCGGCAGGGTTGTCAGATACGCAGTATTTT. Encoded protein: CASSEAAGLSDTQYF. This chain links TRBV6-1 with TRBJ2-3, with D possibly matching TRBD1 (5 bases). V was trimmed by 0 bases and J by 4 bases, leaving 11 bases between them. The CDR3 is made up of 15 amino acids. Germline V gene lookup returns CDR1 MNHNS and CDR2 SASEGT.

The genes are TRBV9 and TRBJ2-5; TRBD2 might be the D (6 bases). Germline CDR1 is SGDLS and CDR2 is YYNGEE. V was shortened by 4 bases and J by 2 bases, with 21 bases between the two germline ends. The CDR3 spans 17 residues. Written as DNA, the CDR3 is TGTGCCAGCAGCCCAAACCCGGAGCGGGTATTGCAAGAGACCCAGTACTTC. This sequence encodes CASSPNPERVLQETQYF.

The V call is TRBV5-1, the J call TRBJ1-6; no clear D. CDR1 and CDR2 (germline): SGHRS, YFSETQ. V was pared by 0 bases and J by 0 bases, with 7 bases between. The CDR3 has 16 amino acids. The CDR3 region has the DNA TGCGCCAGCAGCTTGGTGCCGAGCTCCTATAATTCACCCCTCCACTTT. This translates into CASSLVPSSYNSPLHF.

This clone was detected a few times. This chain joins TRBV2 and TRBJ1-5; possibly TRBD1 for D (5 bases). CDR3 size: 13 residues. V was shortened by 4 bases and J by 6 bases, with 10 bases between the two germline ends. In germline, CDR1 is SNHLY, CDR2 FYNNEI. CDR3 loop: CASSVGGGQPQHF. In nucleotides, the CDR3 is TGTGCCAGCAGTGTGGGGGGGGGTCAGCCCCAGCATTTT.

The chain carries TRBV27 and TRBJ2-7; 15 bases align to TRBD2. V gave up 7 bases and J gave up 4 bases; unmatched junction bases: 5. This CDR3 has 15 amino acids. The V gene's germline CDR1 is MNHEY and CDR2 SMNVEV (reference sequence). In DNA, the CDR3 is TGTGCCAGCAAGGGACTAGCGGGGGGCCCGTACGAGCAGTACTTC. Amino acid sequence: CASKGLAGGPYEQYF.

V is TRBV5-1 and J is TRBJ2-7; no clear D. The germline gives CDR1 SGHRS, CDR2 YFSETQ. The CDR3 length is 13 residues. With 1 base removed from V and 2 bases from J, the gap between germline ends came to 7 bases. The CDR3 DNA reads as TGCGCCAGCAGCTTGACAGTTACCTACGAGCAGTACTTC. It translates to CASSLTVTYEQYF.

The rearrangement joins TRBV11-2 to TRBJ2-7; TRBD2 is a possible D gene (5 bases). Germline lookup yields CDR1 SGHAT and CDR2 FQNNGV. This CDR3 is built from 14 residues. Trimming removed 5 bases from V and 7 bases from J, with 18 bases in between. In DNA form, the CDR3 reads TGTGCCAGCAGCCCAGGACGAGGTTCGGGGGAGCAGTACTTC. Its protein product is CASSPGRGSGEQYF.

This chain's CDR3 is CASSPTSATSVGANVLTF. CDR3 in DNA: TGCGCCAGCAGCCCGACTAGCGCCACTAGCGTAGGGGCCAACGTCCTGACTTTC. The chain links TRBV5-1 to TRBJ2-6, with 8 bases aligning to TRBD2. CDR3 size: 18 residues. CDR1 and CDR2 (germline): SGHRS, YFSETQ. Unmatched junction bases numbered 13, after V lost 4 bases and J lost 4 bases.

Here the CDR3 DNA reads TGTGCCAGCAGTGTTGACAGGGACTTCACAGATACGCAGTATTTT. This sequence encodes CASSVDRDFTDTQYF. This chain connects TRBV2 to TRBJ2-3; possible D gene TRBD1, 7 bases. The CDR3 length is 15 residues. The germline V gene encodes CDR1 SNHLY and CDR2 FYNNEI. Trimming removed 4 bases at V and 2 bases at J, with 13 bases between. The whole variable domain, remainder taken from reference TRBV2 and TRBJ2-3, is EPEVTQTPSHQVTQMGQEVILRCVPISNHLYFYWYRQILGQKVEFLVSFYNNEISEKSEIFDDQFSVERPDGSNFTLKIRSTKLEDSAMYFCASSVDRDFTDTQYFGPGTRLTVL.

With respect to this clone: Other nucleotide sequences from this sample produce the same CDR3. DNA for the CDR3: TGCGCCAGTAGCCTGGGACTAGCGGGATTGAAAGAGACCCAGTACTTC. Its protein product is CASSLGLAGLKETQYF. The rearrangement joins TRBV5-1 to TRBJ2-5, with TRBD2 matching 13 bases. The CDR3 has 16 amino acids. V was pared by 8 bases and J by 3 bases, with 10 bases of the junction left unmatched. The germline CDR1 and CDR2 sequences are SGHRS and YFSETQ. Full variable domain (missing parts from reference TRBV5-1 and TRBJ2-5): KAGVTQTPRYLIKTRGQQVTLSCSPISGHRSVSWYQQTPGQGLQFLFEYFSETQRNKGNFPGRFSGRQFSNSRSEMNVSTLELGDSALYLCASSLGLAGLKETQYFGPGTRLLVL.

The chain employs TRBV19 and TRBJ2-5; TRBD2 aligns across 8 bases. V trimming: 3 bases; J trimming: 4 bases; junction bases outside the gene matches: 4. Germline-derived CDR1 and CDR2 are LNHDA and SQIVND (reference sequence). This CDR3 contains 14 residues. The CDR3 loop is CASSIGTSRETQYF. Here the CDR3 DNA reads TGTGCCAGTAGTATCGGGACTAGTCGAGAGACCCAGTACTTC.

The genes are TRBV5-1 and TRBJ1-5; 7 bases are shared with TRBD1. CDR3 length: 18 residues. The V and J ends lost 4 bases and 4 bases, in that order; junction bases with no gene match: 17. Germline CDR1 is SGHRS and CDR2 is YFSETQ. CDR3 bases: TGCGCCAGCAGCCCCGGGAGAGTGGCAGGGGGACAGAATCAGCCCCAGCATTTT. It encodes CASSPGRVAGGQNQPQHF.

This CDR3 is CAISGFAATNEKLFF. The CDR3 nucleotides read TGTGCCATTTCAGGGTTTGCTGCAACTAATGAAAAACTGTTTTTT. The chain couples TRBV28 to TRBJ1-4; D might be TRBD1 (5 bases). Germline values: CDR1 MDHEN, CDR2 SYDVKM. This CDR3 spans 15 amino acids. V lost 10 bases, J lost 0 bases, and 15 bases lay in between.